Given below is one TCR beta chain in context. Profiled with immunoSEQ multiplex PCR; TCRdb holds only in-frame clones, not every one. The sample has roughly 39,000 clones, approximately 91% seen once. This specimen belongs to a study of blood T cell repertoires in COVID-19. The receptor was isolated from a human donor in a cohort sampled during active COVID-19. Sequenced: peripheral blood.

DNA of the CDR3: TGTGCCAGCAAGGGCAGGGGCACAGATACGCAGTATTTT. It yields the protein CASKGRGTDTQYF. The V gene is TRBV5-4, the J gene TRBJ2-3, with D possibly matching TRBD1 (5 bases). Germline loops: CDR1 SGHNT, CDR2 YYREEE (reference sequence). The V gene lost 6 bases and the J gene lost 1 base, with 9 bases spanning the gap. There are 13 residues in the CDR3.